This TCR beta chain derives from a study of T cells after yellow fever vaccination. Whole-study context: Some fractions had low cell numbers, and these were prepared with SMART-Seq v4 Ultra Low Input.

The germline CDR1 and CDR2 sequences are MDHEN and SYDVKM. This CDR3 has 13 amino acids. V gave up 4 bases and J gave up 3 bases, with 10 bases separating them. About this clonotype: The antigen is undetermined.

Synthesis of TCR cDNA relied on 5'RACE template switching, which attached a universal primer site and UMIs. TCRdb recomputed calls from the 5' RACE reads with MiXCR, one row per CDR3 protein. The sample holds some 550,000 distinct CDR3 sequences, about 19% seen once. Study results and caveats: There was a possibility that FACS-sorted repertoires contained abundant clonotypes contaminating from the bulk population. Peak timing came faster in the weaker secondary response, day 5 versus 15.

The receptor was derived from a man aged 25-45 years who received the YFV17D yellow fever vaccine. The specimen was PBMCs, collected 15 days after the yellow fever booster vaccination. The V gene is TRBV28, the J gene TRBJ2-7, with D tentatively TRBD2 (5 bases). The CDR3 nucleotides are TGTGCCAGCAGTTCCTCCCGGGACTACGAGCAGTACTTC. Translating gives CASSSSRDYEQYF.